This T cell receptor beta chain comes out of a study of beta chain features in type 1 diabetes. This clone came up a few times. The antigen is undetermined. Findings and limits, study-wide: Moderately but significantly shorter TCRB CDR3s were found in Type 1 diabetes patients in all four CD4+ subsets.

The V gene's germline CDR1 is SGHRS and CDR2 YFSETQ. The CDR3 has 16 residues. V lost 0 bases to trimming and J lost 5 bases; unmatched junction nucleotides: 9. Expressed TCRB transcripts were sequenced because the isolated RNA had all been reverse transcribed beforehand. Sequencing was performed with immunoSEQ multiplex PCR; in TCRdb, only in-frame clones are kept and a portion is missing. Among some 640,000 clones, about an eighth were seen once, and the ten largest hold roughly 0.04%. The sample comprised naive CD4+ T cells from blood. The sequence was collected from a man aged 18 to 29 with type 1 diabetes. The V gene is TRBV5-1, the J gene TRBJ2-5; 8 nucleotides agree with TRBD2. The chain's CDR3 is CASSLGASGYEETQYF. In DNA, the CDR3 is TGCGCCAGCAGCTTGGGCGCTAGCGGGTATGAGGAGACCCAGTACTTC.